The next 32 T cell receptor beta chains were all read from a single sample in a study of tumor and adjacent non-tumor tissue in lung cancer. No cell sorting was done before RNA was extracted from the tissue. Three rounds of nested PCR, following a modified ARM-PCR protocol, produced the TCRbeta library. TCRdb redid the calling of the multiplex PCR reads with MiXCR, one entry per CDR3 protein. In the table there are 70,000 to 90,000 distinct CDR3 sequences, 75% to 90% of which are singletons. Sequenced: lung tumor tissue. Source of these receptors: a woman aged 50 to 60 with non-small cell lung cancer.

This clonotype counts as medium-sized. V and J are TRBV29-1 and TRBJ2-2; 7 positions agree with TRBD2. With V trimmed by 3 bases and J by 0 bases, 4 bases remained unmatched. Per the germline V gene, CDR1 is SQVTM and CDR2 is ANQGSEA. This CDR3 has 15 residues. CDR3 residues: CSVEGGSANTGELFF. The CDR3 region has the DNA TGCAGCGTTGAGGGGGGGTCCGCGAACACCGGGGAGCTGTTTTTT.

A note on this clonotype: This likely comes from a read error, as the CDR3 has no conserved phenylalanine or tryptophan at its end. This chain joins TRBV7-2 and TRBJ2-1; D remains ambiguous. V shed 2 bases and J shed 0 bases, with 8 bases lying between them. CDR1 is SGHTA and CDR2 is FQGNSA in the germline V gene. The CDR3 contains 15 residues. This chain's CDR3 is CASSLYSSSYNEQFV. In DNA, the CDR3 is TGTGCCAGCAGCTTATACTCGAGCTCCTACAATGAGCAGTTCGTC.

Comment on this clonotype: One junction end does not reproduce the germline sequence, and a read error may be involved. This chain joins TRBV28 and TRBJ2-7; 14 nucleotides line up with TRBD2. Germline V gene data show CDR1 as MDHEN and CDR2 as SYDVKM. This CDR3 has 16 residues. The CDR3 region is CASSGTSGSHPDEQHF. The CDR3, as DNA: TGTGCCAGCTCCGGGACTAGCGGGAGTCATCCAGACGAGCAGCACTTC.

To note about this clonotype: An end of the junction differs from the germline gene, which may be a read error. This rearrangement joins TRBV28 to TRBJ2-1; TRBD1 agrees at 9 bases. Germline V gives CDR1 MDHEN, CDR2 SYDVKM. The CDR3 length is 15 residues. The CDR3 reads CASRLLGQGGNEQFF. The CDR3 nucleotides are TGTGCAAGCAGATTGTTGGGACAGGGAGGCAATGAGCAGTTCTTC.

Worth noting for this clonotype: Without the conserved terminal phenylalanine or tryptophan, this CDR3 likely stems from a read error. The V and J genes are TRBV6-6 and TRBJ1-4; 11 nucleotides agree with TRBD1. This CDR3 is 17 amino acids long. In germline, CDR1 is MNHNY, CDR2 SVGAGI (reference sequence). The V segment lost 6 bases and the J segment 8 bases; nucleotides outside the gene matches: 14. The CDR3 is CASRLHGTGGFGEKLFL. The CDR3 nucleotides read TGTGCCAGCAGATTACATGGGACAGGGGGTTTTGGCGAAAAACTGTTTTTG.

This chain joins TRBV4-2 and TRBJ2-3, with unresolved D. CDR3 length equals 15 residues. Germline assignment: CDR1 LGHNA and CDR2 YNFKEQ. V lost 2 bases, J lost 2 bases, and 11 bases lay in between. For the CDR3, the DNA is TGTGCCAGCAGCCAATACAGTGATGTCACAGATACGCAGTATTTT. It translates to CASSQYSDVTDTQYF.

On this clonotype: Its ends do not fully match the called genes, so a read error is possible. V is TRBV24-1 and J is TRBJ2-1; D remains ambiguous. The CDR3 loop spans 16 amino acids. Per the germline V gene, CDR1 is KGHDR and CDR2 is SFDVKD. The CDR3, as DNA: TGTGCCACCAGTAAGGCCAACAGCAGATCCTACAATGGGCAGCTCTTC. Its translation: CATSKANSRSYNGQLF.

With respect to this clonotype: One junction end does not reproduce the germline sequence, and a read error may be involved. The chain couples TRBV6-1 to TRBJ1-5; no firm D call. Germline V CDR1 and CDR2: MNHNS, SASEGT. This CDR3 is built from 15 residues. The CDR3 nucleotides are TGCGCCAGCAGTGGTACCTCAAGGAGCAATCAGCCCCAGCATTTT. Its translation is CASSGTSRSNQPQHF.

About this clonotype: The CDR3 ends on some other residue instead of the conserved phenylalanine or tryptophan, so this is likely a read error. The genes are TRBV6-2 or TRBV6-3 and TRBJ2-1; D gene ambiguous. The CDR3 runs 14 residues. V was clipped by 8 bases and J by 4 bases, with 15 bases between them. Germline V lookup: CDR1 MNHEY, CDR2 SVGEGT. CDR3 DNA sequence: TGTGCCAGCGGTGGCAGAAAGTTTTACAATGAGCAGTTCATC. It specifies CASGGRKFYNEQFI.

This clonotype was counted between two and nine times. A read error may produce the germline difference seen at one junction end. The chain links TRBV6-2 or TRBV6-3 to TRBJ2-6, with a weak D call TRBD1 (5 bases). Germline assignment: CDR1 MNHEY and CDR2 SVGEGT. The CDR3 is 15 amino acids. The DNA of the CDR3 is TGTGCCAGCAATTCTACCCGAAATGGGGCCAATGTCCTGACTTTC. It encodes CASNSTRNGANVLTF.

Points on this clonotype: This CDR3 fails to terminate in the conserved phenylalanine or tryptophan, so it likely reflects a read error. The chain has TRBV6-5 and TRBJ2-1, with 7 bases aligning to TRBD2. Germline-derived CDR1 and CDR2 are MNHEY and SVGAGI. CDR3 length: 11 residues. CDR3 bases: TGTGCCAACAGTCTAGCGGATGAGCAGTTCTCC. As protein: CANSLADEQFS.

For this clonotype: The junction departs from germline at one end; a sequencing error may be responsible. The gene calls are TRBV11-2 and TRBJ2-1; 7 positions agree with TRBD2. The CDR3 extends over 16 amino acids. The germline gives CDR1 SGHAT, CDR2 FQNNGV. CDR3 loop: CTSRFARLAAYNEQFF. As DNA, the CDR3 is TGTACCAGCAGGTTCGCCCGACTAGCAGCCTACAATGAGCAGTTCTTC.

This clonotype has just a few counts. A single base separates this from a much larger clone, so it may be a read error. J is TRBJ2-1 and V is TRBV28; 10 bases match TRBD1. V lost 3 bases to trimming and J lost 9 bases; unmatched junction nucleotides: 8. In germline, CDR1 is MDHEN, CDR2 SYDVKM. The CDR3 extends over 15 amino acids. The chain's CDR3 is CASSFGTGDSSEQFF. DNA of the CDR3: TGTGCCAGCAGTTTTGGGACAGGGGATAGCAGTGAGCAGTTCTTC.

As for this clonotype: The junction differs from germline at one of its ends, possibly a read error. The rearrangement uses TRBV20-1 and TRBJ2-1; D is perhaps TRBD2 (6 bases). The CDR3 loop spans 16 amino acids. Germline CDR1 is DFQATT and CDR2 is SNEGSKA (reference sequence). CDR3 in amino acids: CSAREAGRDSYNGQFF. CDR3 DNA: TGCAGTGCTAGAGAAGCTGGAAGGGACTCCTACAATGGGCAGTTCTTC.

With respect to this clonotype: Germline and junction disagree at one end, which may indicate a read error. The rearrangement joins TRBV20-1 to TRBJ2-7; tentatively, D is TRBD2 (6 bases). Per the germline V gene, CDR1 is DFQATT and CDR2 is SNEGSKA (reference sequence). The CDR3 runs 14 residues. The CDR3 DNA follows: TGCATTGCTAGAGATCCACGGATGGGACTCGAGCAGTACTTC. This gives the protein CIARDPRMGLEQYF.

Remarks on this clonotype: At one boundary the junction diverges from the germline segment, which might be a read error. The chain is built from TRBV12-3 or TRBV12-4 and TRBJ2-1, with TRBD1 matching 8 bases. The CDR3 extends over 16 amino acids. Written as DNA, the CDR3 is TGTGCCAGCAATCCCAGGGGGCGGACGGTGGACAATGAGCAGTTATTC. Its translation: CASNPRGRTVDNEQLF.

The chain employs TRBV21-1 and TRBJ2-7. TRBV21-1 corresponds to a pseudogene. The CDR3 loop spans 16 amino acids. CDR3: CASSKDGPGARYGQYF. Here the CDR3 DNA reads TGTGCCAGCAGTAAAGACGGTCCGGGGGCTCGCTACGGGCAGTACTTC.

Turning to this clonotype: It is likely a read error, because the conserved phenylalanine at the end of the CDR3 is missing. It is unclear where the CDR3 begins or ends on the DNA, so no DNA is shown, and the CDR3 is as TCRdb lists it. V and J are TRBV5-4 and TRBJ2-7; the D call TRBD2 from the table was never checked on the DNA. Germline V lookup: CDR1 SGHNT, CDR2 YYREEE (reference sequence). Both ends counted, the CDR3 spans 17 residues. The CDR3 sequence: CASSRPSTSGSSYERYL.

The chain uses TRBV12-3 or TRBV12-4 and TRBJ2-3; either TRBD1 or TRBD2 may supply D (5 bases each). This CDR3 is 18 amino acids long. Trimming took 5 bases from V and 2 from J, leaving 23 bases between them. CDR3 in amino acids: CASSPKPRVTGLTDTQYF. Here the CDR3 DNA reads TGTGCCAGCAGTCCTAAACCCCGAGTAACGGGGCTCACAGATACGCAGTATTTT.

The chain has TRBV6-1 and TRBJ2-1; TRBD1 might be the D (5 bases). Trimming cost V 4 bases and J 2 bases, with 30 bases left between them. Per the germline V gene, CDR1 is MNHNS and CDR2 is SASEGT. The CDR3 loop spans 21 amino acids. CDR3 protein: CASSGRRLDFLLSTAYNEQFF. CDR3 DNA sequence: TGTGCCAGCAGTGGGCGCCGGTTAGACTTCCTACTCTCGACAGCCTACAATGAGCAGTTCTTC.

Notes on this clonotype: Since no conserved phenylalanine or tryptophan closes the CDR3, a read error is the likely cause. The chain employs TRBV4-1 and TRBJ2-4, with TRBD1 matching over 9 bases. The junction had 5 bases not matched to a gene; V was cut back by 2 bases and J by 3 bases. The CDR3 totals 16 residues. CDR1 is MGHRA and CDR2 is YSYEKL in the germline V gene. CDR3 in amino acids: CASSQTQGAGKNIQYL. The CDR3, as DNA: TGCGCCAGCAGCCAAACACAGGGGGCCGGCAAAAACATTCAGTACTTG.

Worth noting for this clonotype: Given the absence of the conserved phenylalanine or tryptophan at the CDR3 end, a read error is likely. This chain links TRBV11-2 with TRBJ1-5; D gene uncertain. The CDR3 contains 15 residues. V lost 1 base and J 3 bases, leaving 10 bases between the germline ends. In germline, CDR1 is SGHAT, CDR2 FQNNGV. This CDR3 is CASSLAGRDNQPQHS. CDR3 nucleotide sequence: TGTGCCAGCAGCTTAGCAGGCCGAGACAATCAGCCCCAGCATTCT.

Concerning this clonotype itself: Because it lacks the conserved phenylalanine or tryptophan at the end, this CDR3 is likely a read error. The chain couples TRBV18 to TRBJ1-1; tentative D call: TRBD1 (5 bases). Between the trimmed V and J ends, which lost 3 bases and 4 bases, there was a span of 15 bases. CDR1 and CDR2 from the germline V gene are KGHSH and LQKENI. The CDR3 is 15 residues long. CDR3 sequence reads: CASSPHAAGGTEAFL. CDR3 nucleotides: TGTGCCAGCTCACCCCACGCCGCCGGGGGCACTGAAGCTTTCCTT.

This clonotype was counted between two and nine times. A junction boundary mismatches the germline segment, possibly from a read error. V usage is TRBV4-2 and J usage is TRBJ1-4; 8 bases match TRBD1. Germline lookup yields CDR1 LGHNA and CDR2 YNFKEQ. The CDR3 has 15 residues. CDR3 nucleotide sequence: TGTGCCAGCAGTCAAGTCCAGGGGGCCCGTGAAAAACTGTTTTTT. It codes for CASSQVQGAREKLFF.

Comment on this clonotype: The junction does not match germline at one end; this may be a read error. The V gene is TRBV20-1, the J gene TRBJ2-7; 9 nucleotides agree with TRBD2. CDR1 and CDR2 from the germline V gene are DFQATT and SNEGSKA (reference sequence). The CDR3 is 13 amino acids. The CDR3 here is CSAMTSGLYEQYF. As DNA, the CDR3 is TGTAGTGCTATGACTAGCGGATTATACGAGCAGTACTTC.

The J gene is TRBJ2-3, the V gene TRBV4-2; D might be TRBD2 (6 bases). Germline V gene sequence: CDR1 LGHNA, CDR2 YNFKEQ. The CDR3 covers 17 residues. The V end lost 9 bases, the J end lost 2 bases, and 24 bases lay between the germline ends. CDR3 amino acids: CASNQERAGGSTDTQYF. The CDR3, as DNA: TGTGCCAGTAACCAAGAACGAGCGGGCGGATCCACAGATACGCAGTATTTT.

This clonotype turned up a few times. The chain carries TRBV2 and TRBJ1-5; D is undetermined. V lost 4 bases, J lost 1 base, and 5 bases lay in between. Germline V gene data show CDR1 as SNHLY and CDR2 as FYNNEI. The CDR3 extends over 13 amino acids. CDR3 in DNA: TGTGCCAGCAGTGTTGACAGCAATCAGCCCCAGCATTTT. Protein sequence: CASSVDSNQPQHF.

With regard to this clonotype: A junction end diverges from the germline sequence, so it may reflect a read error. The genes are TRBV5-5 and TRBJ2-7; D gene ambiguous. Germline CDR1 reads SGHKS; CDR2 reads YYEKEE (reference sequence). This CDR3 has 17 amino acids. CDR3 DNA: TGTGCCAGCAGCTTGGCACCCGGCGAAGTTGTAACCTACGAGCACAACTTC. It translates to CASSLAPGEVVTYEHNF.

For this clonotype: One end of the junction varies from germline; a read error may be responsible. The chain combines TRBV10-3 with TRBJ2-5; TRBD2 matches 11 bases. CDR1 and CDR2 from the germline V gene are ENHRY and SYGVKD. CDR3 size: 19 residues. The CDR3 nucleotides read TGTGTCATCAGTGAGTCCCCCCCCACTAGCGGGAGAGTTGAAGAGACCCAGCACTTC. It translates to CVISESPPTSGRVEETQHF.

On this clonotype itself: Relative to the germline gene, one junction end is altered; a read error may explain this. The rearrangement joins TRBV6-2 or TRBV6-3 to TRBJ2-5, with D possibly being TRBD2 (6 bases). CDR1 and CDR2 from the germline V gene are MNHEY and SVGEGT. This CDR3 region has 17 residues. For the CDR3, the DNA is TGTACCAGCAGCTTTAGCGGAGGCACCAAGTACCAAGAGACCCAGTACTTC. Translating gives CTSSFSGGTKYQETQYF.

A single count supports this clonotype. V usage is TRBV6-1 and J usage is TRBJ1-2; D perhaps matches TRBD1 (6 bases). Germline V lookup: CDR1 MNHNS, CDR2 SASEGT. There are 14 residues in the CDR3. Deletions cut 10 bases from V and 4 bases from J, with 19 bases between. CDR3: CATGGDTASYGYTF. The DNA of the CDR3 is TGTGCCACCGGGGGGGACACAGCTAGCTATGGCTACACCTTC.

Of note for this clonotype: A read error may produce the germline difference seen at one junction end. J is TRBJ1-4 and V is TRBV10-3; 8 bases are a match to TRBD1. Germline CDR1 is ENHRY and CDR2 is SYGVKD. The CDR3 covers 15 residues. The CDR3 here is CAISEHTGGGEKQFF. The CDR3 nucleotides are TGTGCCATCAGTGAACACACAGGGGGAGGGGAAAAACAGTTTTTC.